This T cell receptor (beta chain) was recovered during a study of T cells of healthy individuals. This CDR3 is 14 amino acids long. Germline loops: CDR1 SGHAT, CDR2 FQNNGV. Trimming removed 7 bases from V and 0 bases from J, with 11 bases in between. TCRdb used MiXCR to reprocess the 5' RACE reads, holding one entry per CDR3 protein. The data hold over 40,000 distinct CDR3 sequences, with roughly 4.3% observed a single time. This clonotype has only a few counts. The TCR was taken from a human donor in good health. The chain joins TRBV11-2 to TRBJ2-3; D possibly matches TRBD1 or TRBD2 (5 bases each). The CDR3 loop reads CASTPGPSTDTQYF. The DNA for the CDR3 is TGTGCCAGCACCCCGGGACCCAGCACAGATACGCAGTATTTT.